This record looks at one TCR beta chain sequence and its context. Its specificity is not known. The CDR3 runs 13 residues. Germline CDR1 MNHEY, CDR2 SMNVEV (reference sequence). Trimming stripped 6 bases from V and 1 base from J, with 10 bases between. The data are from a study of spatial heterogeneity in lung cancer. The time point here: sample taken at primary tumor resection. Each TCR cDNA molecule bore a unique molecular identifier. TCRdb reanalysed the 5' RACE reads using MiXCR and keeps one entry per CDR3 protein. The sample lists roughly 3,500 distinct CDR3 sequences, roughly a third occurring once. Study outcomes and limitations: The authors estimated that approximately 7% of tumor T cells were covered for alpha chains and roughly 13% for beta chains. Mutation tallies in tumors tracked expanded intratumoral alpha and beta TCR counts.

The receptor was derived from a male donor with early-stage non-small cell lung cancer. This chain links TRBV27 with TRBJ2-7, with D tentatively TRBD2 (6 bases). Here the sequenced sample was lung tumor tissue, taken at surgery. CDR3 in amino acids: CASRASGSYEQYF. CDR3 nucleotide sequence: TGTGCCAGCAGGGCGAGCGGGTCCTACGAGCAGTACTTC.